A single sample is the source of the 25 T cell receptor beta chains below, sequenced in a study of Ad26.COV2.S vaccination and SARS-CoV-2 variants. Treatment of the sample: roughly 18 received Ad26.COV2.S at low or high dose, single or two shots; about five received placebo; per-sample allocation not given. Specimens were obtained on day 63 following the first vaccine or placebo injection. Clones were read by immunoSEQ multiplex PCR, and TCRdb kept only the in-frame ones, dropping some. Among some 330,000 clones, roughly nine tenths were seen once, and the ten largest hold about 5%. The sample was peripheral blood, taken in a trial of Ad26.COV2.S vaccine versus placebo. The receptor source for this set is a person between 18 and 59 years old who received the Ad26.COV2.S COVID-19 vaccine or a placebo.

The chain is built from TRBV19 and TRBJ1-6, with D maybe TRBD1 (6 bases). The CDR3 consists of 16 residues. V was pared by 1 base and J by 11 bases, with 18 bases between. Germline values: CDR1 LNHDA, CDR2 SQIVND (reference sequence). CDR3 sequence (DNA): TGTGCCAGTAGTATAGGGAAAGGGGGGCGAGGTGCACCCCTCCACTTT. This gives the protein CASSIGKGGRGAPLHF. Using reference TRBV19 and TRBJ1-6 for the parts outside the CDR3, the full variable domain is DGGITQSPKYLFRKEGQNVTLSCEQNLNHDAMYWYRQDPGQGLRLIYYSQIVNDFQKGDIAEGYSVSREKKESFPLTVTSAQKNPTAFYLCASSIGKGGRGAPLHFGNGTRLTVT.

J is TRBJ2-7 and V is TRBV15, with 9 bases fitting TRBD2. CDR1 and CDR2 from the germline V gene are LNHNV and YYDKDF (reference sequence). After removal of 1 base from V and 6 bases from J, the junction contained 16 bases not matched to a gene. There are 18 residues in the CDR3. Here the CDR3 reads CATSRVRQGGGESGEQYF. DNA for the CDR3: TGTGCCACCAGCAGAGTTAGACAGGGCGGGGGGGAATCGGGCGAGCAGTACTTC. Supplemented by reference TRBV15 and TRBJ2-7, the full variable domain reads DAMVIQNPRYQVTQFGKPVTLSCSQTLNHNVMYWYQQKSSQAPKLLFHYYDKDFNNEADTPDNFQSRRPNTSFCFLDIRSPGLGDTAMYLCATSRVRQGGGESGEQYFGPGTRLTVT.

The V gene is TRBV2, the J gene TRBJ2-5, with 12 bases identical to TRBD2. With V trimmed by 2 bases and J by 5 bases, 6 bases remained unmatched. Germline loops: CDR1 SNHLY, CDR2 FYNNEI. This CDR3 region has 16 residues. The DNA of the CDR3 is TGTGCCAGCAGTGAAACTAGCGGGAGGTCGGGGGAGACCCAGTACTTC. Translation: CASSETSGRSGETQYF.

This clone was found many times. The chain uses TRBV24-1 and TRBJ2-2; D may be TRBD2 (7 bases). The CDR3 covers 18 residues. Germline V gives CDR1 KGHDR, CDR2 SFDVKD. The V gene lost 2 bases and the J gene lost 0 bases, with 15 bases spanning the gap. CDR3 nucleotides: TGTGCCACCAGTGATTCGTTCGGGGGGCGAGCGAACACCGGGGAGCTGTTTTTT. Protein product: CATSDSFGGRANTGELFF.

This CDR3 is CASRRGGDYGYTF. The CDR3 DNA reads TGTGCCAGCAGGAGGGGGGGAGACTATGGCTACACCTTC. The rearrangement uses TRBV5-4 and TRBJ1-2, with a possible D match to TRBD1 (6 bases). The V gene's germline CDR1 is SGHNT and CDR2 YYREEE (reference sequence). The germline V and J ends were trimmed by 5 bases and 3 bases, with 11 bases remaining between them. This CDR3 has 13 residues.

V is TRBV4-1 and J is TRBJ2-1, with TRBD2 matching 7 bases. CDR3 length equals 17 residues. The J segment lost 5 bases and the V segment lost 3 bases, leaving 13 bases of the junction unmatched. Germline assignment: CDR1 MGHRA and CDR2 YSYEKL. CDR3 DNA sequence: TGCGCCAGCAGCCATTCATTCAAGGGAGGGTTCGACAATGAGCAGTTCTTC. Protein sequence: CASSHSFKGGFDNEQFF.

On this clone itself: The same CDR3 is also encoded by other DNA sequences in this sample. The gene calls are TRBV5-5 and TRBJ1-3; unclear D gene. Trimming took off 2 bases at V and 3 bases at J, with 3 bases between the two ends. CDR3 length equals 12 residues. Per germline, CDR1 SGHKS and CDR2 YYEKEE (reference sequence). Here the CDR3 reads CASSLGGNTIYF. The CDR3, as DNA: TGTGCCAGCAGCTTAGGTGGAAACACCATATATTTT.

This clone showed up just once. The CDR3 coding sequence is TGTGCCAGCAGCGTACACCGACAGGGGGATAGCTATGGCTACACCTTC. It specifies CASSVHRQGDSYGYTF. This sequence joins TRBV9 and TRBJ1-2; 9 bases agree with TRBD1. Trimming removed 1 base from V and 4 bases from J; junction bases left unmatched: 8. This CDR3 spans 16 amino acids. Germline V gene lookup returns CDR1 SGDLS and CDR2 YYNGEE.

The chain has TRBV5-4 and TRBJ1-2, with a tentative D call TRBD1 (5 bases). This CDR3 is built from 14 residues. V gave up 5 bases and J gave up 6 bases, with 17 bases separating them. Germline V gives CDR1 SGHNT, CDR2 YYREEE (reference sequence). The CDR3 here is CASRPRLGVDGYTF. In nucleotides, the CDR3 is TGTGCCAGCAGACCTCGCTTGGGGGTGGATGGCTACACCTTC.

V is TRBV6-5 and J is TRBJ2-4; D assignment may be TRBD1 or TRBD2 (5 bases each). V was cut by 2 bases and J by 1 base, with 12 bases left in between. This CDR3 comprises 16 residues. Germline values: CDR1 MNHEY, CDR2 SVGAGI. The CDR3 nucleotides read TGTGCCAGCAGTTACGATATCGAGGGGGCCAAAAACATTCAGTACTTC. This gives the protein CASSYDIEGAKNIQYF.

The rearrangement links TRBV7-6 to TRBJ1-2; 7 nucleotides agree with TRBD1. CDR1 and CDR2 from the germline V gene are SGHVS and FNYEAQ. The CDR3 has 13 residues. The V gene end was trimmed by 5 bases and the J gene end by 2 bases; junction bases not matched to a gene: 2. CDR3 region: CASSATGNYGYTF. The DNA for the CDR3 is TGTGCCAGCAGCGCGACAGGGAACTATGGCTACACCTTC.

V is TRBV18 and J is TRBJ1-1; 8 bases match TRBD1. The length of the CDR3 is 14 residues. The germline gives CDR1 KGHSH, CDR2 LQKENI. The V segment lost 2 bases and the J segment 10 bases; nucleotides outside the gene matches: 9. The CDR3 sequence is CASSPNRQGAGAFF. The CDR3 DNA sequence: TGTGCCAGCTCACCAAATCGGCAGGGGGCTGGAGCTTTCTTT.

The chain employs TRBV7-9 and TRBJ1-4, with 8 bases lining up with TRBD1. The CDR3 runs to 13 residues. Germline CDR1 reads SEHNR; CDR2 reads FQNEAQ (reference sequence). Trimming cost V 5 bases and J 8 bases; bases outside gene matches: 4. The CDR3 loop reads CASSRTGQEKLFF. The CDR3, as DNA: TGTGCCAGCAGCAGGACAGGGCAGGAAAAACTGTTTTTT. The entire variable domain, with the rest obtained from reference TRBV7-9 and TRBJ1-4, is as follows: DTGVSQNPRHKITKRGQNVTFRCDPISEHNRLYWYRQTLGQGPEFLTYFQNEAQLEKSRLLSDRFSAERPKGSFSTLEIQRTEQGDSAMYLCASSRTGQEKLFFGSGTQLSVL.

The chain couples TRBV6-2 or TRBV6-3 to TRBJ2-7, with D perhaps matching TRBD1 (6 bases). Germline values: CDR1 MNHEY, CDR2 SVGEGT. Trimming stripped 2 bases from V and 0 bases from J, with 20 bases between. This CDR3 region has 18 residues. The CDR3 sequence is CASSYNFRTAEISYEQYF. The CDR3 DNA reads TGTGCCAGCAGTTACAATTTTCGGACAGCCGAAATCTCCTACGAGCAGTACTTC.

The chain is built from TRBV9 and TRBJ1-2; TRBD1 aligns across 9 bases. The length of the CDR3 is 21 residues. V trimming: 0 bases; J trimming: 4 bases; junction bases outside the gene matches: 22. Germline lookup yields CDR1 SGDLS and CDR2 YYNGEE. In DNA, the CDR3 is TGTGCCAGCAGCGTAGCCTACCTCTCGTCCCGGGACAGGGAACGGGCCTATGGCTACACCTTC. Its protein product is CASSVAYLSSRDRERAYGYTF.

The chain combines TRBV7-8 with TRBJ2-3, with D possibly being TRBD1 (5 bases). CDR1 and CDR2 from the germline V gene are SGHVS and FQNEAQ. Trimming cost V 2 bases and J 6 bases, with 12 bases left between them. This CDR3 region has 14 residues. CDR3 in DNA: TGTGCCAGCAGCTTACAGGGTAGAGCGGATACGCAGTATTTT. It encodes CASSLQGRADTQYF.

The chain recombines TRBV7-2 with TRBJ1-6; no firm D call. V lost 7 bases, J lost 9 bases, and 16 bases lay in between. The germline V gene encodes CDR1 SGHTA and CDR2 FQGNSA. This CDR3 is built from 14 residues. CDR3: CASTSIIQRSPLHF. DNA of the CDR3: TGTGCCAGCACCTCAATCATACAGCGTTCACCCCTCCACTTT.

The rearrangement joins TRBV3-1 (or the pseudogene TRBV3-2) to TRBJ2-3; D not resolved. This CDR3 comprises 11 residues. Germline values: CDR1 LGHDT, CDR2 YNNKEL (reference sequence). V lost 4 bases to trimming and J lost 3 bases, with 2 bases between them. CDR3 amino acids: CASSLTDTQYF. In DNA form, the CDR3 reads TGTGCCAGCAGCCTAACAGATACGCAGTATTTT.

In nucleotides, the CDR3 is TGTGCCAGCAGCCCCCACCATGAGCAGTTCTTC. Protein: CASSPHHEQFF. The gene calls are TRBV14 and TRBJ2-1; D remains unclear. The CDR3 sequence is 11 residues long. Looked up from germline, CDR1 is SGHDN and CDR2 is FVKESK. Trimming removed 4 bases at V and 8 bases at J, with 6 bases between.

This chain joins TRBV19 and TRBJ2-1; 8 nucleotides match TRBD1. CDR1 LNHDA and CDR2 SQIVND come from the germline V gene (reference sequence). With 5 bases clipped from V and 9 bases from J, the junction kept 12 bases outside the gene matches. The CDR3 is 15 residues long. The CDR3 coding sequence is TGTGCCAGTAGTCTCGGACAGGGTAGGAGTTCTGAGCAGTTCTTC. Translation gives CASSLGQGRSSEQFF.

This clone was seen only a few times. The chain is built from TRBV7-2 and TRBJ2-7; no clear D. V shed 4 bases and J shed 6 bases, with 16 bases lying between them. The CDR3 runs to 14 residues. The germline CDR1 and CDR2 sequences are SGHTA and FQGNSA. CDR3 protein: CASSSLYTSSEQYV. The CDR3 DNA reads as TGTGCCAGCAGCTCCCTCTATACCTCTAGCGAGCAGTACGTC.

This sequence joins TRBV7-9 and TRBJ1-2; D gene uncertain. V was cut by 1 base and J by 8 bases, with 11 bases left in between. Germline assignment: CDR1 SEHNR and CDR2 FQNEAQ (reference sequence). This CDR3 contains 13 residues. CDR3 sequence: CASSLERGGGYTF. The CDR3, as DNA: TGTGCCAGCAGCTTAGAACGGGGAGGGGGCTACACCTTC.

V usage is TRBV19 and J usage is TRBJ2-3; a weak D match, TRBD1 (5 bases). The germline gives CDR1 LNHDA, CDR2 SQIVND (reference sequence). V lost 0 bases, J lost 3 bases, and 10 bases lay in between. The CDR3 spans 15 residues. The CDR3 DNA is TGTGCCAGTAGTATAGATATTACAGGAACAGATACGCAGTATTTT. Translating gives CASSIDITGTDTQYF. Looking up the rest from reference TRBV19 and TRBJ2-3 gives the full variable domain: DGGITQSPKYLFRKEGQNVTLSCEQNLNHDAMYWYRQDPGQGLRLIYYSQIVNDFQKGDIAEGYSVSREKKESFPLTVTSAQKNPTAFYLCASSIDITGTDTQYFGPGTRLTVL.

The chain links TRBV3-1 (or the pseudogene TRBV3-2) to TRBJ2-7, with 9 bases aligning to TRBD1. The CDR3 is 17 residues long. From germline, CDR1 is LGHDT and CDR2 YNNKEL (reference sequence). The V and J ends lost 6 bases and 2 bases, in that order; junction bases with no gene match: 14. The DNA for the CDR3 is TGTGCCAGCAGTCCAAATCGGGACAGGGATAACCCCTACGAGCAGTACTTC. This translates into CASSPNRDRDNPYEQYF.

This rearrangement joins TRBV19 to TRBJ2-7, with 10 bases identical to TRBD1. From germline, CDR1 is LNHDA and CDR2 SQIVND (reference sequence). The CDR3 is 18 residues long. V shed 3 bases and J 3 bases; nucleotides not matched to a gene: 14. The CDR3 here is CASSIGARDRGGGYEQYV. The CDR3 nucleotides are TGTGCCAGTAGTATTGGAGCAAGGGACAGGGGCGGTGGCTACGAGCAGTACGTC.